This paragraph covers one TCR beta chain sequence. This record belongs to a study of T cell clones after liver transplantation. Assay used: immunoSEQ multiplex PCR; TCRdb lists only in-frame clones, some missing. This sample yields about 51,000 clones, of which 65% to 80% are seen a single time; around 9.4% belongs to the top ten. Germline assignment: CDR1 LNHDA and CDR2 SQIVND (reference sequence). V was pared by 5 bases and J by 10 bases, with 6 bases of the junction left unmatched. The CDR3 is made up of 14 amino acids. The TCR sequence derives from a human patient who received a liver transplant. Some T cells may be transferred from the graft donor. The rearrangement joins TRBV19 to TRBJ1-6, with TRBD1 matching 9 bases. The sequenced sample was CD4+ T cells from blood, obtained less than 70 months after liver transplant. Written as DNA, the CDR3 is TGTGCCAGTAGTCCGGGACAGGGAGGATCACCCCTCCACTTT. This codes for CASSPGQGGSPLHF.